This is a list of T cell receptor beta chains from one sample in a study of PD-1 blockade in classical Hodgkin lymphoma. Produced via immunoSEQ multiplex PCR; TCRdb's table is partial and in-frame only. The table has approximately 31,000 clones, around 84% seen once. The source was CD4+ T cells from blood, collected before the fourth cycle of nivolumab. The receptors shown here come from a human donor with classical Hodgkin lymphoma. CDR3s include the opening cysteine and the closing phenylalanine or tryptophan. Size values are once, few and many counts, or a class for expanded clones, and some rows have none.

cdr3_aa	clone_size	j_call	v_call
CASSAPGRDTGELFF	-	TRBJ2-2	TRBV6-5
CASGRWGPVNQPQHF	-	TRBJ1-5	TRBV6-4
CASNRFELTDSTDTQYF	-	TRBJ2-3	TRBV9
CASSLGGGYTF	-	TRBJ1-2	TRBV7-8
CSASAKHEAFF	-	TRBJ1-1	TRBV20-1
CASSEEINQPQHF	-	TRBJ1-5	TRBV6-1
CATQGGDRGRVYEQYF	-	TRBJ2-7	TRBV2
CASSIGTHSNQPQHF	-	TRBJ1-5	TRBV19
CASSPGPGGAFF	-	TRBJ1-1	TRBV11-3
CATQDSLAKNIQYF	-	TRBJ2-4	TRBV19
CASSLEDTEAFF	few	TRBJ1-1	TRBV28
CASSRPRVQGKGNTIYF	-	TRBJ1-3	TRBV21-1